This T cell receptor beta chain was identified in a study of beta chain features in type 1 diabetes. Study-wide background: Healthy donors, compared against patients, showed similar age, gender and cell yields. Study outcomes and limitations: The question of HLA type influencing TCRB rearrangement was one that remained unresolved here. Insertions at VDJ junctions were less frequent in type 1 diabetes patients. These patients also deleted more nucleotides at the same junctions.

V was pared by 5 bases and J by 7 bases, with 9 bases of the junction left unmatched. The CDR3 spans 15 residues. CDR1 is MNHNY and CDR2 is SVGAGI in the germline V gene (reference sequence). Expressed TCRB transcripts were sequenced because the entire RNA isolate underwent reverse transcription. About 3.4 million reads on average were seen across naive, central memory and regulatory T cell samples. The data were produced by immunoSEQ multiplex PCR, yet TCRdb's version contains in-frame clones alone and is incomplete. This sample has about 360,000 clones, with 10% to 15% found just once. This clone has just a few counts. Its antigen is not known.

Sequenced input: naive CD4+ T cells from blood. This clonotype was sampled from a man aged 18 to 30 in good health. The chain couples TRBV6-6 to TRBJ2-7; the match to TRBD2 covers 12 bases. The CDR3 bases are TGTGCCAGCAGTCCCCGGACTAGCGGGACAGGGGAGCAGTACTTC. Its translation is CASSPRTSGTGEQYF.